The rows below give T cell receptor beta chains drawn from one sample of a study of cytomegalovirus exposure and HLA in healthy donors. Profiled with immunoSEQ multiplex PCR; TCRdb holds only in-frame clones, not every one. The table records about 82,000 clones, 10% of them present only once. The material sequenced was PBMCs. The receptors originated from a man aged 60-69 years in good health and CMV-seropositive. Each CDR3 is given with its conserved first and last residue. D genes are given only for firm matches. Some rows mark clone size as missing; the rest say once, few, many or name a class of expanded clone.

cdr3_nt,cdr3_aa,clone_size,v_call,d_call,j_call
TGTGCCAGCAGCGGAGAACTAGCGGGAGTGCGGGAGACCCAGTACTTC,CASSGELAGVRETQYF,-,TRBV5-4,TRBD2,TRBJ2-5
TGTGCCAGTAGTATACGACAGGGCTACGAGCAGTACTTC,CASSIRQGYEQYF,few,TRBV19,TRBD1,TRBJ2-7
TGTGCCAGCCAGATACCGGGACAGCTTAATTCACCCCTCCACTTT,CASQIPGQLNSPLHF,-,TRBV6-6,TRBD1,TRBJ1-6
TGTGCCAGCAGCTTGGGAGCGACTAGCGGCCCTAGCACAGATACGCAGTATTTT,CASSLGATSGPSTDTQYF,-,TRBV5-4,TRBD2,TRBJ2-3
TGTGCCAGCAGCGTAGGACTAGCTTCTTCCTACGAGCAGTACTTC,CASSVGLASSYEQYF,many,TRBV9,TRBD2,TRBJ2-7
TGTGCCAGCAGCGCCCGGGACAGCCTAACGACCGGGGAGCTGTTTTTT,CASSARDSLTTGELFF,few,TRBV5-6,TRBD1,TRBJ2-2
TGTGCCAGCAGCGACAGGGGGCGCAACTATGGCTACACCTTC,CASSDRGRNYGYTF,few,TRBV6-5,TRBD1,TRBJ1-2
TGTGCCAGCGGCTACAGGGAGAGGAACACTGAAGCTTTCTTT,CASGYRERNTEAFF,-,TRBV7-2,-,TRBJ1-1
TGTGCCAGTAAAAAGGGGGCGGTCGGGGAGCTGTTTTTT,CASKKGAVGELFF,few,TRBV19,TRBD1,TRBJ2-2
TGCGCCAGCAGCTTGGGACAGGGTAACAATGAGCAGTTCTTC,CASSLGQGNNEQFF,-,TRBV5-1,TRBD1,TRBJ2-1
TGTGCCAGTAGTATTTACGGTCAGCCCCAGCATTTT,CASSIYGQPQHF,few,TRBV19,-,TRBJ1-5
TGCAGCGCCCGTTCCGGGACAGGGGTCACCGGGGAGCTGTTTTTT,CSARSGTGVTGELFF,few,TRBV29-1,TRBD1,TRBJ2-2
TGTGCCACCAGCATCGGGGACACTGAAGCTTTCTTT,CATSIGDTEAFF,-,TRBV15,-,TRBJ1-1
TGTGCCGTGCGGGGCGGCTATGGCTACACCTTC,CAVRGGYGYTF,few,TRBV28,-,TRBJ1-2
TGTGCCAGCGTTCGACGGGAGGGCCCCAACAATGAGCAGTTCTTC,CASVRREGPNNEQFF,few,TRBV2,TRBD2,TRBJ2-1
TGTGCCAGCGGGACATTCTCTGGTGGAAACACCATATATTTT,CASGTFSGGNTIYF,-,TRBV28,-,TRBJ1-3
TGTGCCAGCAGTTTCGGAGACAGGGCCCCCTCTGGGGCCAACGTCCTGACTTTC,CASSFGDRAPSGANVLTF,few,TRBV28,TRBD1,TRBJ2-6
TGTGCCAGCAGCGTAGTGGACAGGGGGGCAGATACGCAGTATTTT,CASSVVDRGADTQYF,-,TRBV9,TRBD1,TRBJ2-3
TGTGCCAGCAGTAAGACTAATCAGCCCCAGCATTTT,CASSKTNQPQHF,-,TRBV27,-,TRBJ1-5
TGTGCCAGCAGCGGCAGGTACAATGAGCAGTTCTTC,CASSGRYNEQFF,-,TRBV11-3,-,TRBJ2-1
TGTGCCAGTAGTATCGGGACACGGAACACTGAAGCTTTCTTT,CASSIGTRNTEAFF,few,TRBV19,-,TRBJ1-1
TGTGCCAGCAGATTACAGGGGGTCGGCCTCTATGGCTACACCTTC,CASRLQGVGLYGYTF,-,TRBV7-2,TRBD1,TRBJ1-2
TGTGCCACCGGAAGACCAGGGTCCTACGAGCAGTACTTC,CATGRPGSYEQYF,-,TRBV6-5,-,TRBJ2-7
TGTGCCAGCAGCTTCCCGCGGGGTCGGACAGGACCTAATTCACCCCTCCACTTT,CASSFPRGRTGPNSPLHF,few,TRBV11-2,TRBD1,TRBJ1-6
TGCGCCAGTAGTCCCGGGAGTAGAAGTTCACCCCTCCACTTT,CASSPGSRSSPLHF,few,TRBV19,-,TRBJ1-6
TGCAGCGTTTACCTTGACAGGTTGCCCTATGGCTACACCTTC,CSVYLDRLPYGYTF,few,TRBV29-1,-,TRBJ1-2
TGCAGTGCTAGAGGAGGGTACCGGGGTTTCTTT,CSARGGYRGFF,few,TRBV20-1,-,TRBJ1-1
TGTGCCAGCGCCCAGGGGAACAATCAGCCCCAGCATTTT,CASAQGNNQPQHF,-,TRBV14,-,TRBJ1-5
TGTGCCAGCAGTCTACATCGGACTAGCGGGTACGAGCAGTACTTC,CASSLHRTSGYEQYF,few,TRBV27,TRBD2,TRBJ2-7
TGTGCCAGCAGTTCGCGGACAGGCGAAAAGTACATTCAGTACTTC,CASSSRTGEKYIQYF,-,TRBV28,TRBD1,TRBJ2-4
TGTGCCAGCAGTTCTTATGCCCCGGACAGGGACCTCTACAATGAGCAGTTCTTC,CASSSYAPDRDLYNEQFF,-,TRBV28,TRBD1,TRBJ2-1
TGTGCCAGCAGCCCAAGACAGGGGTGGAATGAAAAACTGTTTTTT,CASSPRQGWNEKLFF,few,TRBV9,TRBD1,TRBJ1-4
TGCAGCGTGCCAGGGGCTATCAACACCGGGGAGCTGTTTTTT,CSVPGAINTGELFF,few,TRBV29-1,-,TRBJ2-2
TGCAGCGTTGACAGGAGGGAACGTACAGATACGCAGTATTTT,CSVDRRERTDTQYF,few,TRBV29-1,-,TRBJ2-3
TGTGCCATCGCGGACAGGGGGCCTGGAAACACCATATATTTT,CAIADRGPGNTIYF,-,TRBV19,TRBD1,TRBJ1-3
TGTGCCAGTAGTACGACAGGGGAGCAAGAGACCCAGTACTTC,CASSTTGEQETQYF,few,TRBV19,TRBD1,TRBJ2-5
TGTGCCAGCAGTCTAGGGGGCGGGAGGAACGAGCAGTACTTC,CASSLGGGRNEQYF,-,TRBV13,-,TRBJ2-7
TGTGCCAGCAGCATGGGGGCCTATGGCTACACCTTC,CASSMGAYGYTF,-,TRBV6-5,-,TRBJ1-2
TGCAGTGCCATGAGGGACTCGCAGTTCTTC,CSAMRDSQFF,-,TRBV20-1,-,TRBJ2-1
TGCGCCAGCAGTGCCGGGGTAGCAACTAATGAAAAACTGTTTTTT,CASSAGVATNEKLFF,-,TRBV10-1,-,TRBJ1-4
TGTGCCAGCAGACTTGGGGGGGGCTTCCAAGAGACCCAGTACTTC,CASRLGGGFQETQYF,-,TRBV6-5,-,TRBJ2-5
TGTGCCAGCAGCTTGGCCGGGATTCAGGCTGAAGCTTTCTTT,CASSLAGIQAEAFF,-,TRBV5-8,-,TRBJ1-1
TGTGCCTGGAGTCCACAGGGTGGTAATGAGCAGTTCTTC,CAWSPQGGNEQFF,-,TRBV30,-,TRBJ2-1
TGTGCCATCAGGATAACCGGGGATACGCAGTATTTT,CAIRITGDTQYF,-,TRBV10-3,-,TRBJ2-3
TGTGCCAGCAGCTTAGGAGGGGAAACCGGGGAGCTGTTTTTT,CASSLGGETGELFF,-,TRBV13,-,TRBJ2-2
TGTGCCAGCAGCGAAGGACTAGCGGGAGAGGGAGATACGCAGTATTTT,CASSEGLAGEGDTQYF,-,TRBV7-9,TRBD2,TRBJ2-3